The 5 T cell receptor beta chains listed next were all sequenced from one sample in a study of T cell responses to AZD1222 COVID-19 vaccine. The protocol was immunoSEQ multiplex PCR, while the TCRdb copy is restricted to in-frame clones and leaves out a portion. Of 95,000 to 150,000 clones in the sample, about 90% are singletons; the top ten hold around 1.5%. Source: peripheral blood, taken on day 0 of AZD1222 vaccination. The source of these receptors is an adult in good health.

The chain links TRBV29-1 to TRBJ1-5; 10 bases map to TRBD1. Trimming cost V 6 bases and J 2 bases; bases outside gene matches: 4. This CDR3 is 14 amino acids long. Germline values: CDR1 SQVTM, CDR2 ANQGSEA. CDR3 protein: CSVLGQGRNQPQHF. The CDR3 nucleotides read TGCAGCGTGCTGGGACAGGGGCGCAATCAGCCCCAGCATTTT. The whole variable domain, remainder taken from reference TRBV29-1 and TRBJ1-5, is SAVISQKPSRDICQRGTSLTIQCQVDSQVTMMFWYRQQPGQSLTLIATANQGSEATYESGFVIDKFPISRPNLTFSTLTVSNMSPEDSSIYLCSVLGQGRNQPQHFGDGTRLSIL.

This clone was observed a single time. The CDR3 sequence is CASSSTGGEANYGYTF. DNA of the CDR3: TGTGCCAGCAGTTCCACCGGGGGGGAAGCTAACTATGGCTACACCTTC. The chain links TRBV9 to TRBJ1-2, with TRBD1 as a possible D gene (5 bases). V gave up 5 bases and J gave up 0 bases, with 17 bases separating them. The V gene's germline CDR1 is SGDLS and CDR2 YYNGEE. The CDR3 has 16 residues.

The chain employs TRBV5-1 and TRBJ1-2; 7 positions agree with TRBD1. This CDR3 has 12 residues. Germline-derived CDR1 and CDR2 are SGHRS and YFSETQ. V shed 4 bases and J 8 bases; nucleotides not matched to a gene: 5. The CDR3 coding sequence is TGCGCCAGCAGCCCCGGACAGGCCGGCTACACCTTC. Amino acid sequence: CASSPGQAGYTF.

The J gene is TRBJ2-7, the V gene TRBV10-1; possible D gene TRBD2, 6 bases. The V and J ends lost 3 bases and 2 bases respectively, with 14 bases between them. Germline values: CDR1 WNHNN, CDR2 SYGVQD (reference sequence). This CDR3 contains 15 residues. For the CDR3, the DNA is TGCGCCAGCAGTGAAGCGGGTGAGGGGACCTACGAGCAGTACTTC. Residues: CASSEAGEGTYEQYF.

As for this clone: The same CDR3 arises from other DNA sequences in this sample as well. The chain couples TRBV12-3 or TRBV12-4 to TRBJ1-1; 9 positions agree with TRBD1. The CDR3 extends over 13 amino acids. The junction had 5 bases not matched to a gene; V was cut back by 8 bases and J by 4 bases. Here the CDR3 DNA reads TGTGCCAGCTCTTTACAGGGGGCCACTGAAGCTTTCTTT. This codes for CASSLQGATEAFF.